This T cell receptor (beta chain) was obtained from a study of monozygotic twins with inflammatory bowel disease. Broader study findings: For IBD patients, clonotypes shared with others were fewer than for healthy twins, especially with disease activity. The study supported no single strong signal or clonotype linked to IBD. Telling apart the different T cell subtypes was not possible.

Germline V gives CDR1 LNHNV, CDR2 YYDKDF (reference sequence). The CDR3 sequence is 11 residues long. TCRdb reprocessed the 5' RACE reads, keeping one entry per CDR3 protein, no DNA. Here the sample table reports around 200,000 distinct CDR3 sequences. Points on this clonotype: Its antigen remains unidentified.

V and J are TRBV15 and TRBJ2-1. The source of this sequence is a human donor with ulcerative colitis or Crohn's disease, or a healthy co-twin of an affected twin (not recorded which). Sequences were obtained from blood. The CDR3 sequence: CATRGNSEQFF.